The 2 T cell receptor beta chains listed next were all sequenced from one sample in a study of blood T cell repertoires in COVID-19. Generated by immunoSEQ multiplex PCR, the TCRdb table keeps only in-frame clones and is missing some. The table includes 65,000 to 95,000 clones, approximately 88% detected once. Sequencing input: peripheral blood. The origin of the receptors is a man aged 25-40 years with acute or convalescent COVID-19.

The V gene is TRBV4-2, the J gene TRBJ1-6, with 9 bases aligning to TRBD1. The CDR3 extends over 15 amino acids. J was trimmed by 11 bases and V by 2 bases; bases with no gene match: 7. The germline CDR1 and CDR2 sequences are LGHNA and YNFKEQ. Written as DNA, the CDR3 is TGTGCCAGCAGCCAATTTACGGGACAGGGTCCACCCCTCCACTTT. Protein sequence: CASSQFTGQGPPLHF.

The chain is built from TRBV19 and TRBJ2-1; possibly TRBD2 for D (6 bases). Trimming removed 7 bases at V and 3 bases at J, with 19 bases between. There are 16 residues in the CDR3. The germline V gene has CDR1 LNHDA and CDR2 SQIVND (reference sequence). The CDR3 DNA reads as TGTGCCAGTACCGAATCCCGCGGGGTTGTCTACAATGAGCAGTTCTTC. Encoded protein: CASTESRGVVYNEQFF.